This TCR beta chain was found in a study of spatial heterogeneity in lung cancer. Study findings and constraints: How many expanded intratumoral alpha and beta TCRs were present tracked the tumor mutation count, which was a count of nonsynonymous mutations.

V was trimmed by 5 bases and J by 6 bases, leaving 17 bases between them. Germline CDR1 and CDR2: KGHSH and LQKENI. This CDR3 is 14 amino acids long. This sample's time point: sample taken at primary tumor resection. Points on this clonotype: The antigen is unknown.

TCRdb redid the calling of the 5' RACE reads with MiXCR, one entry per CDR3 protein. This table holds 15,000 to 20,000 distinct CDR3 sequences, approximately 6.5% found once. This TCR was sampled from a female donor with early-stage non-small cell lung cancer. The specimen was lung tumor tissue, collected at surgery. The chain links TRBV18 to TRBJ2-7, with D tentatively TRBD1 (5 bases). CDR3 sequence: CASSLQVDGSEQYF. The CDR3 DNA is TGTGCCAGCTCATTACAGGTTGATGGCTCCGAGCAGTACTTC.